These 2 T cell receptor beta chains share one sample of origin, sequenced in a study of cytomegalovirus exposure and HLA in healthy donors. Primers included in the PCR were 60 Vbeta and 13 Jbeta primers. Using immunoSEQ multiplex PCR, the repertoire was profiled, and TCRdb retains in-frame clones only, with some absent. The sample contains under 150,000 clones, 82% of which appear only once. Sequences were obtained from PBMCs. All receptors derive from a male donor in good health and CMV-seronegative.

CDR3 nucleotide sequence: TGTGCCAGCAGCTTGGGCAAAGCCTTACAAGAGACCCAGTACTTC. The encoded protein is CASSLGKALQETQYF. The V gene is TRBV5-8, the J gene TRBJ2-5; no clear D gene. This CDR3 has 15 residues. Trimming took off 0 bases at V and 2 bases at J, with 11 bases between the two ends. Germline V CDR1 and CDR2: SGHTS, YDEGEE.

The chain carries TRBV5-1 and TRBJ2-1, with D maybe TRBD1 (6 bases). Trimming removed 4 bases from V and 9 bases from J, with 17 bases in between. In germline, CDR1 is SGHRS, CDR2 YFSETQ. The CDR3 has 14 amino acids. The DNA for the CDR3 is TGCGCCAGCAGCGGGCAGGGGATACGGAGTGAGCAGTTCTTC. The encoded protein is CASSGQGIRSEQFF.